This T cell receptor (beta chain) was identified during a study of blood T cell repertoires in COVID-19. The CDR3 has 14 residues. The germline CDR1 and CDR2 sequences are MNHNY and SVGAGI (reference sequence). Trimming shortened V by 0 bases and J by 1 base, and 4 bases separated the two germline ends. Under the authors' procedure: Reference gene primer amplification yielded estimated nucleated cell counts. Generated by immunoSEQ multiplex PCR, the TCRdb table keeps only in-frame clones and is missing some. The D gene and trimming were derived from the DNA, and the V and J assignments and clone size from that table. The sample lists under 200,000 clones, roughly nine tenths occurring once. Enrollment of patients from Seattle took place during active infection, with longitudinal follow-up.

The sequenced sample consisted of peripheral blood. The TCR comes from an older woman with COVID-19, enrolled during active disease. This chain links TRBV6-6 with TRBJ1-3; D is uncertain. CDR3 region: CASSYSRSGNTIYF. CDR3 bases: TGTGCCAGCAGTTACTCACGGTCTGGAAACACCATATATTTT.